These T cell receptor beta chains were read from a single sample in a study of Graves' ophthalmopathy and Graves' hyperthyroidism. TCRdb re-derived calls from the multiplex PCR reads in MiXCR, one entry per CDR3 protein. Of about 180,000 distinct CDR3 sequences in the sample, more than 30% were seen once. Source material: peripheral blood. These receptors all stem from a woman aged 40-49 years with Graves' ophthalmopathy. Each CDR3 is given with its conserved first and last residue. A D gene is named only where the DNA matches it firmly. The size of a clone is reported for some rows only, either as once, few or many, or as a class for expanded clones.

j_gene: TRBJ1-6; d_gene: TRBD1; v_gene: TRBV7-9; abundance: many; CDR3aa: CASSLTGGLDSPLHF; CDR3nt: TGTGCCAGCAGCTTGACAGGGGGCTTAGATTCACCCCTCCACTTT
j_gene: TRBJ2-7; d_gene: TRBD2; v_gene: TRBV7-2; abundance: many; CDR3aa: CASSLGGGISYEQYF; CDR3nt: TGTGCCAGCAGCTTAGGCGGGGGGATTTCCTACGAGCAGTACTTC
j_gene: TRBJ1-3; d_gene: TRBD1; v_gene: TRBV28; abundance: many; CDR3aa: CASSQEDDRAGNTIYF; CDR3nt: TGTGCCAGCAGCCAAGAAGACGACAGGGCTGGAAACACCATATATTTT
j_gene: TRBJ1-1; d_gene: NA; v_gene: TRBV18; abundance: many; CDR3aa: CASSPQDGNTEAFF; CDR3nt: TGTGCCAGCTCACCCCAGGACGGGAACACTGAAGCTTTCTTT
j_gene: TRBJ1-2; d_gene: NA; v_gene: TRBV12-3/TRBV12-4; abundance: many; CDR3aa: CASTSGIGYTF; CDR3nt: TGTGCCAGCACCTCCGGGATTGGCTACACCTTC
j_gene: TRBJ1-2; d_gene: NA; v_gene: TRBV6-1; abundance: many; CDR3aa: CASREGRENGPYGYTF; CDR3nt: TGTGCCAGCAGGGAGGGCCGGGAGAACGGACCCTATGGCTACACCTTC
j_gene: TRBJ1-5; d_gene: TRBD1; v_gene: TRBV6-2/TRBV6-3; abundance: NA; CDR3aa: CASSSTPGTGLAHPQHF; CDR3nt: TGTGCCAGCAGTTCCACCCCCGGGACAGGGCTCGCTCACCCCCAGCATTTT
j_gene: TRBJ1-1; d_gene: NA; v_gene: TRBV7-6; abundance: many; CDR3aa: CASSPPAGVGVKTEAFF; CDR3nt: TGTGCCAGCAGCCCCCCGGCGGGGGTTGGAGTAAAAACTGAAGCTTTCTTT
j_gene: TRBJ1-5; d_gene: NA; v_gene: TRBV20-1; abundance: NA; CDR3aa: CSARKASGDEGNQPQHF; CDR3nt: TGCAGTGCTAGAAAGGCTTCAGGGGACGAGGGAAATCAGCCCCAGCATTTT
j_gene: TRBJ2-7; d_gene: NA; v_gene: TRBV15; abundance: NA; CDR3aa: CATSRASKNEQYF; CDR3nt: TGTGCCACCAGCAGAGCTAGTAAGAACGAGCAGTACTTC
j_gene: TRBJ1-5; d_gene: NA; v_gene: TRBV6-5; abundance: many; CDR3aa: CASSYVGSLVGVSNQPQHF; CDR3nt: TGTGCCAGCAGTTACGTGGGATCGTTGGTAGGGGTAAGCAATCAGCCCCAGCATTTT
j_gene: TRBJ1-3; d_gene: NA; v_gene: TRBV9; abundance: many; CDR3aa: CASSVEDGDTIYF; CDR3nt: TGTGCCAGCAGCGTAGAGGATGGAGACACCATATATTTT
j_gene: TRBJ2-5; d_gene: TRBD2; v_gene: TRBV6-1; abundance: NA; CDR3aa: CASSPDLAGGKETQYF; CDR3nt: TGTGCCAGCAGCCCGGATCTAGCGGGAGGGAAAGAGACCCAGTACTTC
j_gene: TRBJ1-1; d_gene: NA; v_gene: TRBV19; abundance: NA; CDR3aa: CASNRNTEAFF; CDR3nt: TGTGCCAGTAATAGGAACACTGAAGCTTTCTTT
j_gene: TRBJ2-7; d_gene: NA; v_gene: TRBV7-2; abundance: many; CDR3aa: CASSSPGSREQYF; CDR3nt: TGTGCCAGCAGCTCCCCAGGGTCGAGGGAGCAGTACTTC
j_gene: TRBJ2-2; d_gene: TRBD1; v_gene: TRBV27; abundance: NA; CDR3aa: CASSSGTGMNTGELFF; CDR3nt: TGTGCCAGCAGTTCCGGGACAGGGATGAACACCGGGGAGCTGTTTTTT
j_gene: TRBJ1-1; d_gene: NA; v_gene: TRBV7-2; abundance: many; CDR3aa: CASSPAGTLDQAFF; CDR3nt: TGTGCCAGCAGCCCGGCCGGGACACTCGACCAAGCTTTCTTT
j_gene: TRBJ1-1; d_gene: TRBD1; v_gene: TRBV15; abundance: NA; CDR3aa: CATSRDPRQGANTEAFF; CDR3nt: TGTGCCACCAGCAGAGATCCGCGACAGGGCGCCAACACTGAAGCTTTCTTT
j_gene: TRBJ1-1; d_gene: NA; v_gene: TRBV7-2; abundance: NA; CDR3aa: CASSNLRGNTEAFF; CDR3nt: TGTGCCAGCAGCAACCTCAGGGGTAACACTGAAGCTTTCTTT
j_gene: TRBJ1-1; d_gene: NA; v_gene: TRBV2; abundance: many; CDR3aa: CASSEEGSSVTEAFF; CDR3nt: TGTGCCAGCAGTGAAGAGGGCAGCTCCGTCACTGAAGCTTTCTTT
j_gene: TRBJ2-7; d_gene: NA; v_gene: TRBV18; abundance: many; CDR3aa: CASSPRRDEQYF; CDR3nt: TGTGCCAGCTCACCACGGCGCGACGAGCAGTACTTC
j_gene: TRBJ1-6; d_gene: NA; v_gene: TRBV29-1; abundance: many; CDR3aa: CSVRGSTNSPLHF; CDR3nt: TGCAGCGTTAGAGGCAGTACCAATTCACCCCTCCACTTT
j_gene: TRBJ2-5; d_gene: NA; v_gene: TRBV29-1; abundance: many; CDR3aa: CSVASLTNTETQYF; CDR3nt: TGCAGCGTTGCCTCGTTGACAAATACAGAGACCCAGTACTTC
j_gene: TRBJ2-7; d_gene: NA; v_gene: TRBV12-3/TRBV12-4; abundance: once; CDR3aa: CASSYGTGEEQYF; CDR3nt: TGTGCCAGCAGTTACGGGACCGGGGAGGAGCAGTACTTC
j_gene: TRBJ1-1; d_gene: NA; v_gene: TRBV19; abundance: once; CDR3aa: CASSLGRLGNTEAFF; CDR3nt: TGTGCCAGCAGCTTAGGGCGGTTAGGGAACACTGAAGCTTTCTTT
j_gene: TRBJ1-1; d_gene: NA; v_gene: TRBV6-2/TRBV6-3; abundance: NA; CDR3aa: CASTRSRGSEAFF; CDR3nt: TGTGCCAGCACCCGTTCCAGGGGAAGTGAAGCTTTCTTT
j_gene: TRBJ1-1; d_gene: NA; v_gene: TRBV6-1; abundance: many; CDR3aa: CASTNGQSGNTEAFF; CDR3nt: TGTGCCAGCACCAATGGACAGTCTGGGAACACTGAAGCTTTCTTT
j_gene: TRBJ1-1; d_gene: NA; v_gene: TRBV5-5; abundance: many; CDR3aa: CASSSQGMNTEAFF; CDR3nt: TGTGCCAGCAGCTCCCAGGGGATGAACACTGAAGCTTTCTTT
j_gene: TRBJ2-1; d_gene: NA; v_gene: TRBV28; abundance: many; CDR3aa: CASSLISDEQFF; CDR3nt: TGTGCCAGCAGTTTAATAAGCGATGAGCAGTTCTTC
j_gene: TRBJ1-5; d_gene: TRBD1; v_gene: TRBV7-2; abundance: NA; CDR3aa: CASSNGQGGQPQHF; CDR3nt: TGTGCCAGCAGCAATGGACAGGGCGGTCAGCCCCAGCATTTT
j_gene: TRBJ1-5; d_gene: NA; v_gene: TRBV12-3/TRBV12-4; abundance: once; CDR3aa: CASSNWLVGNQPQHF; CDR3nt: TGTGCCAGCAGTAATTGGTTGGTCGGCAATCAGCCCCAGCATTTT
j_gene: TRBJ1-2; d_gene: NA; v_gene: TRBV27; abundance: many; CDR3aa: CASRDLQGGNYGYTF; CDR3nt: TGTGCCAGCAGGGACCTACAGGGAGGAAACTATGGCTACACCTTC
j_gene: TRBJ1-2; d_gene: NA; v_gene: TRBV6-1; abundance: many; CDR3aa: CASSESAGSDGYTF; CDR3nt: TGTGCCAGCAGTGAATCCGCGGGGTCTGATGGCTACACCTTC
j_gene: TRBJ2-6; d_gene: NA; v_gene: TRBV6-2/TRBV6-3; abundance: few; CDR3aa: CASSYGISGANVLTF; CDR3nt: TGTGCCAGCAGTTACGGGATATCTGGGGCCAACGTCCTGACTTTC
j_gene: TRBJ2-6; d_gene: NA; v_gene: TRBV20-1; abundance: many; CDR3aa: CSARPTGGVAGANVLTF; CDR3nt: TGCAGTGCTAGACCCACCGGAGGGGTTGCTGGGGCCAACGTCCTGACTTTC
j_gene: TRBJ1-1; d_gene: NA; v_gene: TRBV6-1; abundance: NA; CDR3aa: CASSDLDLSVFMAFF; CDR3nt: TGTGCCAGCAGTGACTTGGACCTGTCGGTTTTTATGGCTTTCTTT
j_gene: TRBJ2-5; d_gene: NA; v_gene: TRBV7-2; abundance: once; CDR3aa: CASSPYRTFGETQYF; CDR3nt: TGTGCCAGCAGCCCCTATAGGACTTTCGGGGAGACCCAGTACTTC
j_gene: TRBJ2-7; d_gene: NA; v_gene: TRBV29-1; abundance: NA; CDR3aa: CSVEDSSGRREQYF; CDR3nt: TGCAGCGTTGAGGACTCCTCCGGGCGCAGAGAGCAGTACTTC
j_gene: TRBJ2-7; d_gene: TRBD2; v_gene: TRBV6-5; abundance: once; CDR3aa: CASSPSIMGAGGYEQYF; CDR3nt: TGTGCCAGCAGCCCCTCGATAATGGGAGCGGGAGGGTACGAGCAGTACTTC
j_gene: TRBJ1-1; d_gene: NA; v_gene: TRBV6-1; abundance: NA; CDR3aa: CATSRGMATEAFF; CDR3nt: TGTGCCACTTCTCGGGGGATGGCCACTGAAGCTTTCTTT